Listed below are T cell receptor beta chains from one sample, sequenced in a study of T cell repertoires in cytomegalovirus infection. In TCRdb, the reads were re-called with MiXCR into one record per CDR3 protein. The table lists about 920,000 distinct CDR3 sequences, about a third of them singletons. Their cognate antigens are unknown. The sample consisted of cultured CD8+ T cells from PBMCs, taken from culture after CMV antigen stimulation. The receptors were gathered from a human donor in good health (CMV status not recorded). Some clones in this sample may be carry-over from other donors' samples. The CDR3 runs from the conserved cysteine through the conserved F or W. D genes are given only for firm matches. Clone sizes are given selectively: once, few, many, or a class where the clone is expanded.

v_gene,len,abundance,d_gene,j_gene,CDR3aa,CDR3nt
TRBV2,15,.,.,TRBJ2-1,CASSPDLSSYSEQFF,TGTGCCAGCAGCCCGGATCTGAGCTCCTACAGTGAGCAGTTCTTC
TRBV4-1,13,.,.,TRBJ2-2,CASSQENAGELFF,TGCGCCAGCAGCCAAGAGAACGCCGGGGAGCTGTTTTTT
TRBV19,15,.,.,TRBJ2-1,CASSIDRVPVNEQFF,TGTGCCAGTAGTATAGATCGCGTCCCTGTTAATGAGCAGTTCTTC
TRBV15,17,.,TRBD1,TRBJ2-6,CATTPGQGLSGANVLTF,TGTGCCACAACGCCGGGACAGGGACTCTCTGGGGCCAACGTCCTGACTTTC
TRBV27,15,few,.,TRBJ2-7,CASSLRATGSYEQYF,TGTGCCAGCAGTTTGCGTGCGACAGGCTCCTACGAGCAGTACTTC
TRBV6-6,22,few,TRBD1,TRBJ2-6,CASSYPRVGRDSRSSGANVLTF,TGTGCCAGCAGTTACCCGAGGGTTGGTCGGGACAGCAGATCCTCTGGGGCCAACGTCCTGACTTTC
TRBV4-2,16,many,TRBD1,TRBJ1-1,CASSQDRTGGNTEAFF,TGTGCCAGCAGCCAAGATAGGACAGGGGGGAACACTGAAGCTTTCTTT
TRBV7-9,15,few,TRBD1,TRBJ2-1,CASSSTGEAYNEQFF,TGTGCCAGCAGCTCGACAGGGGAGGCCTACAATGAGCAGTTCTTC
TRBV7-9,14,many,TRBD1,TRBJ2-5,CASSRQGVQETQYF,TGTGCCAGCAGCCGACAGGGAGTCCAAGAGACCCAGTACTTC
TRBV5-1,14,few,.,TRBJ1-2,CASSGQADQYGYTF,TGCGCCAGCAGCGGACAAGCAGACCAATATGGCTACACCTTC
TRBV7-2,14,many,.,TRBJ1-5,CASSPWEGNQPQHF,TGTGCCAGCAGCCCTTGGGAGGGCAATCAGCCCCAGCATTTT
TRBV7-9,12,few,.,TRBJ2-7,CASSKNPNEQYF,TGTGCCAGCAGCAAAAATCCGAACGAGCAGTACTTC
TRBV27,13,.,.,TRBJ2-7,CASRAGISYEQYF,TGTGCCAGCAGGGCGGGGATCTCCTACGAGCAGTACTTC
TRBV7-9,12,many,.,TRBJ1-1,CASSWPGTEAFF,TGTGCCAGCAGCTGGCCGGGTACTGAAGCTTTCTTT